This T cell receptor beta chain was identified during a study of T cell responses to AZD1222 COVID-19 vaccine. Turning to this clone: Its cognate antigen is unknown.

V lost 4 bases and J lost 0, with 15 bases in between. Per the germline V gene, CDR1 is GTSNPN and CDR2 is SVGIG (reference sequence). The CDR3 has 16 residues. General study findings and limits: Clonal diversity may have been underestimated in mostly white British donors. Repertoires were sampled only after the peak T cell response. Regions 160-218 and 743-854 dominated among vaccine-associated CD4 TCRs spanning spike. Two doses of AZD1222 preceded a rise in Spike-specific TCR breadth and depth.

Some clones are missing from TCRdb's copy, which holds only in-frame ones; the method was immunoSEQ multiplex PCR. This sample has 140,000 to 150,000 clones, with approximately 92% found just once. The material sequenced was peripheral blood, taken on day 0 of AZD1222 vaccination. The genes are TRBV30 and TRBJ1-4, with no clear D. This TCR was sampled from an adult in good health. The DNA for the CDR3 is TGTGCCTGGAATATCGGCTGGTCTCCAACTAATGAAAAACTGTTTTTT. Protein: CAWNIGWSPTNEKLFF.